A single sample is the source of the 18 T cell receptor beta chains below, sequenced in a study of blood T cells in healthy people across ages. Then a second PCR, running roughly 7 to 11 cycles, was carried out with a sample-barcoded 5' primer and a J-beta primer mix. MiXCR, run by TCRdb on the 5' RACE reads, gives a single entry per CDR3 protein. The repertoire holds roughly 800,000 distinct CDR3 sequences, with roughly 60% as singletons. The sample comprised blood. These receptors all come from a man younger than 40 in good health.

The chain has TRBV4-2 and TRBJ1-4, with D perhaps TRBD1 (6 bases). This CDR3 has 16 residues. V was shortened by 1 base and J by 0 bases, with 9 bases between the two germline ends. Looked up from germline, CDR1 is LGHNA and CDR2 is YNFKEQ. In DNA, the CDR3 is TGTGCCAGCAGCCAAGTAGGACAGACAACTAATGAAAAACTGTTTTTT. Protein sequence: CASSQVGQTTNEKLFF.

This clonotype was found once. CDR3 in amino acids: CSVRGPLNEQFF. DNA for the CDR3: TGCAGCGTTAGGGGGCCCCTCAATGAGCAGTTCTTC. The V gene is TRBV29-1, the J gene TRBJ2-1, with TRBD1 identical over 7 bases. Germline trimming cut 5 bases from V and 6 bases from J; bases unmatched to any gene: 4. From germline, CDR1 is SQVTM and CDR2 ANQGSEA. The length of the CDR3 is 12 residues.

The chain employs TRBV4-2 and TRBJ2-1, with 10 bases identical to TRBD2. V lost 0 bases to trimming and J lost 0 bases; unmatched junction nucleotides: 17. Germline V gene data show CDR1 as LGHNA and CDR2 as YNFKEQ. This CDR3 has 22 amino acids. The CDR3 spells CASSQEPILGLAGVSSYNEQFF. As DNA, the CDR3 is TGTGCCAGCAGCCAAGAACCGATACTCGGGCTAGCGGGAGTGAGCTCCTACAATGAGCAGTTCTTC.

The chain couples TRBV6-5 to TRBJ2-5, with a possible D match to TRBD2 (6 bases). Germline V gene lookup returns CDR1 MNHEY and CDR2 SVGAGI. This CDR3 spans 15 amino acids. Trimming shortened V by 2 bases and J by 4 bases, and 14 bases separated the two germline ends. The CDR3 sequence: CASSYNAGKGETQYF. Written as DNA, the CDR3 is TGTGCCAGCAGTTACAATGCGGGAAAGGGAGAGACCCAGTACTTC.

The rearrangement joins TRBV12-3 or TRBV12-4 to TRBJ1-5, with D possibly matching TRBD1 (5 bases). The CDR3 length is 14 residues. Trimming pared 5 bases from V and 3 bases from J, leaving 11 bases between. Here the CDR3 DNA reads TGTGCCAGCAGTCCGACAGACCCCAATCAGCCCCAGCATTTT. Its protein is CASSPTDPNQPQHF.

This sequence joins TRBV4-3 and TRBJ2-7; 8 bases map to TRBD2. After removal of 0 bases from V and 9 bases from J, the junction contained 13 bases not matched to a gene. Germline CDR1 LGHNA, CDR2 YSLEER. The CDR3 spans 16 residues. The CDR3 bases are TGCGCCAGCAGCCAAGATCTGGTGACTAGCGAATTAGTGCAGTACTTC. Amino acids: CASSQDLVTSELVQYF.

The chain is built from TRBV7-9 and TRBJ1-4, with 7 bases lining up with TRBD1. The CDR3 is 15 residues long. Trimming cost V 7 bases and J 5 bases; bases outside gene matches: 10. Germline V gene sequence: CDR1 SEHNR, CDR2 FQNEAQ (reference sequence). In nucleotides, the CDR3 is TGTGCCAGCACCCAAGGACAGGAGCCAAATGAAAAACTGTTTTTT. Translating gives CASTQGQEPNEKLFF.

The V and J genes are TRBV11-2 and TRBJ2-1; D uncertain. With 5 bases removed from V and 8 bases from J, the gap between germline ends came to 16 bases. This CDR3 is 14 amino acids long. The germline CDR1 and CDR2 sequences are SGHAT and FQNNGV. The CDR3 reads CASSRILRIDEQFF. In DNA form, the CDR3 reads TGTGCCAGCAGCCGTATACTTAGGATCGATGAGCAGTTCTTC.

This clonotype has only one observation. V is TRBV20-1 and J is TRBJ1-2; no clear D gene. Trimming shortened V by 5 bases and J by 8 bases, and 15 bases separated the two germline ends. This CDR3 has 12 amino acids. The germline gives CDR1 DFQATT, CDR2 SNEGSKA (reference sequence). The CDR3 coding sequence is TGCAGTGCTGCGCCAGATTGGAGGGGCTACACCTTC. Protein sequence: CSAAPDWRGYTF.

V gene TRBV6-6 combines with J gene TRBJ2-7; 8 nucleotides match TRBD2. This CDR3 contains 13 residues. The germline gives CDR1 MNHNY, CDR2 SVGAGI (reference sequence). Trimming took 5 bases from V and 3 from J; bases not matched to a gene: 3. The CDR3 DNA follows: TGTGCCAGCAGTCAGCGGGAGAGCTACGAGCAGTACTTC. It encodes CASSQRESYEQYF.

This clonotype appeared a few times. The V gene is TRBV28, the J gene TRBJ2-7; the D gene is possibly TRBD1 (6 bases). CDR1 and CDR2 from the germline V gene are MDHEN and SYDVKM. The CDR3 contains 15 residues. V was cut by 8 bases and J by 0 bases, with 17 bases left in between. The CDR3 here is CASQTQGQASYEQYF. The CDR3 DNA follows: TGTGCCAGCCAAACCCAGGGGCAGGCCTCCTACGAGCAGTACTTC.

The gene calls are TRBV27 and TRBJ1-4; 7 bases are a match to TRBD1. V shed 5 bases, J shed 5 bases, and the junction held 8 bases outside the gene matches. The CDR3 is 15 amino acids. CDR1 and CDR2 from the germline V gene are MNHEY and SMNVEV (reference sequence). CDR3 DNA: TGTGCCAGCAGTCCAATACAGGGGACAAATGAAAAACTGTTTTTT. Protein sequence: CASSPIQGTNEKLFF.

The chain couples TRBV20-1 to TRBJ2-3; no clear D gene. Germline V gene data show CDR1 as DFQATT and CDR2 as SNEGSKA (reference sequence). The CDR3 is 12 residues long. V lost 4 bases, J lost 6 bases, and 11 bases lay in between. The CDR3, as DNA: TGCAGTGCTACCAAATTAAAGGATACGCAGTATTTT. Its translation: CSATKLKDTQYF.

This clonotype appeared a single time. V usage is TRBV7-6 and J usage is TRBJ2-1; a weak D match, TRBD2 (5 bases). The CDR3 sequence is 16 residues long. The germline V and J ends were trimmed by 4 bases and 3 bases, with 16 bases remaining between them. Germline V gene sequence: CDR1 SGHVS, CDR2 FNYEAQ. CDR3 sequence: CASSSLSSAGYNEQFF. CDR3 coding DNA: TGTGCCAGCAGCTCCCTTAGTAGCGCTGGCTACAATGAGCAGTTCTTC.

The chain links TRBV7-7 to TRBJ1-1; no reliable D call. V lost 8 bases, J lost 1 base, and 14 bases lay in between. This CDR3 comprises 14 residues. Germline loops: CDR1 SSHAT, CDR2 FNYEAQ (reference sequence). Here the CDR3 DNA reads TGTGCCAGCTTCCCTATAGATACGAACACTGAAGCTTTCTTT. Translated, it gives CASFPIDTNTEAFF. The full variable domain, rest sourced from reference TRBV7-7 and TRBJ1-1, is GAGVSQSPRYKVTKRGQDVTLRCDPISSHATLYWYQQALGQGPEFLTYFNYEAQPDKSGLPSDRFSAERPEGSISTLTIQRTEQRDSAMYRCASFPIDTNTEAFFGQGTRLTVV.

This clonotype has more than one count but fewer than ten. The chain has TRBV28 and TRBJ2-3, with TRBD1 identical over 7 bases. The germline V gene encodes CDR1 MDHEN and CDR2 SYDVKM. This CDR3 comprises 15 residues. V was pared by 5 bases and J by 2 bases, with 7 bases of the junction left unmatched. CDR3 residues: CASSLPTGNTDTQYF. In DNA form, the CDR3 reads TGTGCCAGCAGTCTGCCGACAGGGAACACAGATACGCAGTATTTT.

The chain has TRBV9 and TRBJ2-3; no clear D. V was cut by 0 bases and J by 2 bases, with 4 bases left in between. The CDR3 contains 13 residues. CDR1 and CDR2 from the germline V gene are SGDLS and YYNGEE. As DNA, the CDR3 is TGTGCCAGCAGCGTAGTCAACACAGATACGCAGTATTTT. This sequence encodes CASSVVNTDTQYF.

The V call is TRBV9, the J call TRBJ2-7, with TRBD1 matching 8 bases. Per germline, CDR1 SGDLS and CDR2 YYNGEE. V dropped 7 bases and J dropped 7; count of bases not matched to a gene: 13. The CDR3 runs to 14 residues. The CDR3 reads CASQSPNRGNEQYF. Here the CDR3 DNA reads TGTGCCAGCCAAAGCCCCAACAGGGGGAATGAGCAGTACTTC. The whole variable domain, remainder taken from reference TRBV9 and TRBJ2-7, is DSGVTQTPKHLITATGQRVTLRCSPRSGDLSVYWYQQSLDQGLQFLIQYYNGEERAKGNILERFSAQQFPDLHSELNLSSLELGDSALYFCASQSPNRGNEQYFGPGTRLTVT.